The entry that follows covers one T cell receptor (beta chain) sequence. The sample is drawn from a study of cytotoxic CD8 clonotypes in ibrutinib-treated CLL. Deep sequencing aimed at 1 in 200,000 to 1 in 1 million T cells' resolution. Using immunoSEQ multiplex PCR, the repertoire was profiled, and TCRdb retains in-frame clones only, with some absent. In the table there are hundreds of thousands of clones, around 70% of which are singletons. This CDR3 is 17 amino acids long. The germline CDR1 and CDR2 sequences are LNHNV and YYDKDF (reference sequence). The V gene end was trimmed by 3 bases and the J gene end by 8 bases; junction bases not matched to a gene: 17.

Sequences were derived from PBMCs, sampled after 12 months of ibrutinib treatment. The clonotype originates from a human donor with chronic lymphocytic leukemia. The rearrangement uses TRBV15 and TRBJ2-3; 7 nucleotides align to TRBD1. For the CDR3, the DNA is TGTGCCACCAGCAGCGCCAGGGGGAAGGTTCCGGGTTTTACGCAGTATTTT. Its translation is CATSSARGKVPGFTQYF.